Following are 28 T cell receptor beta chains from one sample sequenced in a study of T cells in localized non-small cell lung cancer. Sequenced by immunoSEQ multiplex PCR; TCRdb stores in-frame clones only, minus some. The table includes some 37,000 clones, around 90% detected once. This sample comprised peripheral blood, obtained before any cancer treatment. These receptors were taken from a man between 18 and 55 years old with stage I lung adenocarcinoma.

This chain uses TRBV19 with TRBJ2-6, with unresolved D. V was clipped by 2 bases and J by 2 bases, with 4 bases between them. The CDR3 totals 14 residues. CDR1 LNHDA and CDR2 SQIVND come from the germline V gene (reference sequence). The CDR3 sequence: CASSIIAGANVLTF. The CDR3, as DNA: TGTGCCAGTAGTATAATCGCTGGGGCCAACGTCCTGACTTTC.

This clone was observed once. The genes are TRBV7-2 and TRBJ1-3; D may be TRBD1 (6 bases). CDR1 SGHTA and CDR2 FQGNSA come from the germline V gene. The CDR3 contains 14 residues. V was clipped by 6 bases and J by 1 base, with 10 bases between them. CDR3 sequence: CASRTGASGNTIYF. DNA for the CDR3: TGTGCCAGCAGGACAGGTGCGTCTGGAAACACCATATATTTT. Variable domain in full (rest from reference TRBV7-2 and TRBJ1-3): GAGVSQSPSNKVTEKGKDVELRCDPISGHTALYWYRQSLGQGLEFLIYFQGNSAPDKSGLPSDRFSAERTGGSVSTLTIQRTQQEDSAVYLCASRTGASGNTIYFGEGSWLTVV.

The rearrangement joins TRBV10-3 to TRBJ2-4; possible D gene TRBD2, 5 bases. The ends were cut back, 4 bases at V and 1 base at J, with 5 bases in the middle. CDR3 length: 13 amino acids. Per the germline V gene, CDR1 is ENHRY and CDR2 is SYGVKD. The CDR3 coding sequence is TGTGCCATCAGTGGAGGGGCCAAAAACATTCAGTACTTC. Protein product: CAISGGAKNIQYF.

The CDR3 protein is CASNEDRGDLEQYF. The CDR3 DNA is TGTGCCAGCAACGAGGACAGGGGTGACTTGGAGCAGTACTTC. The J gene is TRBJ2-7, the V gene TRBV2, with 9 bases aligning to TRBD1. CDR1 is SNHLY, CDR2 FYNNEI, per germline. This CDR3 is 14 amino acids long. J lost 7 bases, V lost 7 bases, and 11 bases had no gene match.

The chain links TRBV11-2 to TRBJ1-3; unclear D gene. Germline values: CDR1 SGHAT, CDR2 FQNNGV. Trimming shortened V by 4 bases and J by 4 bases, and 8 bases separated the two germline ends. The CDR3 length is 13 residues. In nucleotides, the CDR3 is TGTGCCAGCAGCTCGACTGTAGGAAACACCATATATTTT. Translating gives CASSSTVGNTIYF. Complete variable domain (other parts from reference TRBV11-2 and TRBJ1-3): EAGVAQSPRYKIIEKRQSVAFWCNPISGHATLYWYQQILGQGPKLLIQFQNNGVVDDSQLPKDRFSAERLKGVDSTLKIQPAKLEDSAVYLCASSSTVGNTIYFGEGSWLTVV.

The gene calls are TRBV5-3 and TRBJ1-4, with D perhaps TRBD1 (6 bases). TRBV5-3 is identified as an open reading frame with a role that is uncertain. V lost 3 bases and J 4 bases, leaving 19 bases between the germline ends. The length of the CDR3 is 17 residues. The CDR3 region is CARSSNQNGQSNEKLFF. Written as DNA, the CDR3 is TGTGCCAGAAGCTCCAACCAGAACGGACAGAGTAATGAAAAACTGTTTTTT.

The gene calls are TRBV10-3 and TRBJ1-1; 10 bases fit TRBD1. Unmatched junction bases numbered 8, after V lost 6 bases and J lost 4 bases. CDR3 length: 15 residues. In germline, CDR1 is ENHRY, CDR2 SYGVKD. The CDR3 DNA reads TGTGCCATCAGGGCCGGGACAGGGGAAATCACTGAAGCTTTCTTT. Protein product: CAIRAGTGEITEAFF.

The V gene is TRBV27, the J gene TRBJ2-7, with D perhaps TRBD2 (5 bases). V lost 5 bases to trimming and J lost 7 bases, with 18 bases between them. Germline loops: CDR1 MNHEY, CDR2 SMNVEV (reference sequence). The CDR3 covers 14 residues. This CDR3 reads CASSTRQDFQEQYF. The CDR3 DNA is TGTGCCAGCAGTACTAGGCAGGACTTCCAAGAGCAGTACTTC.

Details on this clone: In the same sample, other DNA sequences code for this CDR3. The V and J genes are TRBV27 and TRBJ1-5; 7 bases fit TRBD1. This CDR3 is built from 14 residues. Trimming at V came to 7 bases and at J to 2 bases, leaving 5 bases not matched to a gene. The germline V gene has CDR1 MNHEY and CDR2 SMNVEV (reference sequence). CDR3 sequence reads: CASTIRGGNQPQHF. CDR3 sequence (DNA): TGTGCCAGCACTATCAGGGGGGGCAATCAGCCCCAGCATTTT.

The V gene is TRBV4-1, the J gene TRBJ2-2; 9 nucleotides align to TRBD1. Losses at the gene ends were 6 bases for V and 4 bases for J; bases not matched to a gene: 3. The germline V gene encodes CDR1 MGHRA and CDR2 YSYEKL. The CDR3 covers 14 residues. For the CDR3, the DNA is TGCGCCAGCAGGCTGGGACAGGGCACCGGGGAGCTGTTTTTT. Its protein product is CASRLGQGTGELFF.

The chain has TRBV7-2 and TRBJ1-2; D is unresolved. V was clipped by 5 bases and J by 1 base, with 14 bases between them. The length of the CDR3 is 15 residues. The germline CDR1 and CDR2 sequences are SGHTA and FQGNSA. CDR3 in amino acids: CASSLEGNYNYGYTF. For the CDR3, the DNA is TGTGCCAGCAGCCTGGAGGGCAACTATAACTATGGCTACACCTTC. Supplemented by reference TRBV7-2 and TRBJ1-2, the full variable domain reads GAGVSQSPSNKVTEKGKDVELRCDPISGHTALYWYRQSLGQGLEFLIYFQGNSAPDKSGLPSDRFSAERTGGSVSTLTIQRTQQEDSAVYLCASSLEGNYNYGYTFGSGTRLTVV.

The sample holds a few counts of this clone. The CDR3: CASSQMERNTEAFF. DNA of the CDR3: TGCGCCAGCAGCCAAATGGAAAGGAACACTGAAGCTTTCTTT. V gene TRBV4-3 combines with J gene TRBJ1-1; D gene unclear. The CDR3 has 14 amino acids. Germline loops: CDR1 LGHNA, CDR2 YSLEER. V dropped 2 bases and J dropped 1 base, with 8 bases sitting between them.

This clone was counted between two and nine times. The genes are TRBV6-1 and TRBJ1-5, with 7 bases fitting TRBD1. The germline V gene has CDR1 MNHNS and CDR2 SASEGT. The CDR3 covers 15 residues. V lost 6 bases and J lost 6; bases outside the gene matches: 11. The CDR3: CASRPDRVNSQPQHF. The CDR3 bases are TGTGCCAGCAGGCCAGACAGGGTTAATAGTCAGCCCCAGCATTTT.

V and J are TRBV15 and TRBJ1-1; weak D call: TRBD1 (6 bases). Germline V lookup: CDR1 LNHNV, CDR2 YYDKDF (reference sequence). Trimming stripped 5 bases from V and 5 bases from J, with 18 bases between. This CDR3 has 15 amino acids. In DNA form, the CDR3 reads TGTGCCACCAGCGGTTACAGGGCGGGAAAGACTGAAGCTTTCTTT. Translation: CATSGYRAGKTEAFF.

This clone is a singleton in its sample. The chain uses TRBV29-1 and TRBJ2-7; no clear D gene. The CDR3 has 13 amino acids. CDR1 is SQVTM, CDR2 ANQGSEA, per germline. The V end was cut by 4 bases, the J end by 3 bases, with 13 bases between. CDR3 nucleotide sequence: TGCAGCGTTGCGTCCCGGCAGAGCTACGAGCAGTACTTC. Residues: CSVASRQSYEQYF.

The V gene is TRBV15, the J gene TRBJ1-1; tentative D call: TRBD1 (6 bases). Germline assignment: CDR1 LNHNV and CDR2 YYDKDF (reference sequence). The CDR3 is made up of 17 amino acids. Trimming stripped 0 bases from V and 4 bases from J, with 18 bases between. CDR3 sequence (DNA): TGTGCCACCAGCAGAGATTTTACAGGGCGAGGGGGCACTGAAGCTTTCTTT. Protein sequence: CATSRDFTGRGGTEAFF.

The chain combines TRBV4-1 with TRBJ1-1, with a possible D match to TRBD1 (5 bases). The CDR3 length is 14 residues. V lost 7 bases and J lost 2, with 14 bases in between. The germline V gene encodes CDR1 MGHRA and CDR2 YSYEKL. For the CDR3, the DNA is TGCGCCAGCAAACCGGGGGGGATAAACACTGAAGCTTTCTTT. Protein sequence: CASKPGGINTEAFF.

The CDR3 loop is CASRLAGETQYF. The DNA for the CDR3 is TGTGCCAGCAGACTAGCAGGCGAGACCCAGTACTTC. The J gene is TRBJ2-5, the V gene TRBV6-1, with D possibly matching TRBD2 (6 bases). The CDR3 spans 12 residues. V lost 6 bases, J lost 5 bases, and 10 bases lay in between. CDR1 and CDR2 (germline): MNHNS, SASEGT.

The rearrangement joins TRBV9 to TRBJ1-2; the D gene is possibly TRBD1 (6 bases). CDR3 size: 14 residues. Germline CDR1 reads SGDLS; CDR2 reads YYNGEE. Trimming stripped 0 bases from V and 4 bases from J, with 10 bases between. CDR3 nucleotides: TGTGCCAGCAGCGTAGCGTCAGGGGTCTATGGCTACACCTTC. Amino acids: CASSVASGVYGYTF.

V gene TRBV5-6 combines with J gene TRBJ2-3; weak D call: TRBD2 (5 bases). With 4 bases removed from V and 4 bases from J, the gap between germline ends came to 10 bases. Germline V lookup: CDR1 SGHDT, CDR2 YYEEEE. This CDR3 has 13 amino acids. As DNA, the CDR3 is TGTGCCAGCAGCCCGGCCGGGGCAGATACGCAGTATTTT. This sequence encodes CASSPAGADTQYF. Supplemented by reference TRBV5-6 and TRBJ2-3, the full variable domain reads DAGVTQSPTHLIKTRGQQVTLRCSPKSGHDTVSWYQQALGQGPQFIFQYYEEEERQRGNFPDRFSGHQFPNYSSELNVNALLLGDSALYLCASSPAGADTQYFGPGTRLTVL.

The chain uses TRBV19 and TRBJ2-2; D gene uncertain. The length of the CDR3 is 12 residues. V lost 7 bases, J lost 6 bases, and 9 bases lay in between. The germline V gene has CDR1 LNHDA and CDR2 SQIVND (reference sequence). CDR3: CASIEDAGELFF. CDR3 bases: TGTGCCAGTATTGAGGACGCCGGGGAGCTGTTTTTT.

The CDR3 region has the DNA TGTGCCAGCAGCTTAGTAAGCGGGGGGGTCACAGATACGCAGTATTTT. Translation: CASSLVSGGVTDTQYF. The chain uses TRBV7-6 and TRBJ2-3, with TRBD2 matching 10 bases. Germline CDR1 and CDR2: SGHVS and FNYEAQ. This CDR3 has 16 amino acids. V trimming: 1 base; J trimming: 2 bases; junction bases outside the gene matches: 3. Using reference TRBV7-6 and TRBJ2-3 for the parts outside the CDR3, the full variable domain is GAGVSQSPRYKVTKRGQDVALRCDPISGHVSLYWYRQALGQGPEFLTYFNYEAQQDKSGLPNDRFSAERPEGSISTLTIQRTEQRDSAMYRCASSLVSGGVTDTQYFGPGTRLTVL.

The rearrangement links TRBV4-3 to TRBJ1-5, with D possibly matching TRBD1 (6 bases). This CDR3 is 15 amino acids long. The germline V gene has CDR1 LGHNA and CDR2 YSLEER. The germline V and J ends were trimmed by 4 bases and 7 bases, with 17 bases remaining between them. The DNA for the CDR3 is TGCGCCAGCAGCCCATGGGCAGGGGAAAACCAGCCCCAGCATTTT. This codes for CASSPWAGENQPQHF.

The chain recombines TRBV5-1 with TRBJ2-7; no firm D call. Germline V gives CDR1 SGHRS, CDR2 YFSETQ. The CDR3 has 12 amino acids. The ends were cut back, 4 bases at V and 1 base at J, with 6 bases in the middle. The CDR3 DNA is TGCGCCAGCAGCCCGGGTTCCTACGAGCAGTACTTC. Its translation: CASSPGSYEQYF.

Here the CDR3 reads CASSLDRENYGYTF. In DNA form, the CDR3 reads TGTGCCAGCAGCCTGGACAGGGAAAACTATGGCTACACCTTC. V and J are TRBV7-8 and TRBJ1-2; 8 nucleotides agree with TRBD1. Germline CDR1 SGHVS, CDR2 FQNEAQ. The CDR3 totals 14 residues. Losses at the gene ends were 5 bases for V and 2 bases for J; bases not matched to a gene: 4.

The table lists this clone with a few counts. The chain links TRBV5-4 to TRBJ1-3; D gene unclear. The CDR3 length is 16 residues. The germline CDR1 and CDR2 sequences are SGHNT and YYREEE (reference sequence). Trimming took 0 bases from V and 0 from J, leaving 10 bases between them. The DNA for the CDR3 is TGTGCCAGCAGCTTGGCCGGCTCCTCCTCTGGAAACACCATATATTTT. Amino acids: CASSLAGSSSGNTIYF.

This chain links TRBV7-2 with TRBJ1-4; the D gene is possibly TRBD1 (5 bases). CDR1 and CDR2 from the germline V gene are SGHTA and FQGNSA. The CDR3 is made up of 15 amino acids. The V gene lost 5 bases and the J gene lost 5 bases, with 15 bases spanning the gap. The CDR3 is CASSPGRAINEKLFF. The CDR3 nucleotides are TGTGCCAGCAGCCCCGGCAGGGCCATCAATGAAAAACTGTTTTTT. Filled out from reference TRBV7-2 and TRBJ1-4, the complete variable domain reads GAGVSQSPSNKVTEKGKDVELRCDPISGHTALYWYRQSLGQGLEFLIYFQGNSAPDKSGLPSDRFSAERTGGSVSTLTIQRTQQEDSAVYLCASSPGRAINEKLFFGSGTQLSVL.

The chain has TRBV28 and TRBJ2-1; D is possibly TRBD1 or TRBD2 (6 bases each). From germline, CDR1 is MDHEN and CDR2 SYDVKM. CDR3 size: 16 residues. Trimming took off 5 bases at V and 7 bases at J, with 21 bases between the two ends. For the CDR3, the DNA is TGTGCCAGCAGTCCCGCGGGGACACTCAAGGGGAATGAGCAGTTCTTC. It encodes CASSPAGTLKGNEQFF.